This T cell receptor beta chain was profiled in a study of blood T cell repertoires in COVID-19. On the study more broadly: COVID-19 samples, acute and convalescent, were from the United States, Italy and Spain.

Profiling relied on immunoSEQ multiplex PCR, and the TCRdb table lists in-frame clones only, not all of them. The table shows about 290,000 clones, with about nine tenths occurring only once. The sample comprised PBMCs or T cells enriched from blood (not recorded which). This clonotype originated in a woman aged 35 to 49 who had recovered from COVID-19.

CDR3 bases: TGTGCCAGCAGCTTGGACAGCTCTGGGGCCAACGTCCTGACTTTC. Translated, it gives CASSLDSSGANVLTF. J is TRBJ2-6 and V is TRBV7-6, with D maybe TRBD1 (6 bases). The germline V gene has CDR1 SGHVS and CDR2 FNYEAQ. The CDR3 is 15 residues long. The V and J ends lost 3 bases and 0 bases respectively, with 6 bases between them.